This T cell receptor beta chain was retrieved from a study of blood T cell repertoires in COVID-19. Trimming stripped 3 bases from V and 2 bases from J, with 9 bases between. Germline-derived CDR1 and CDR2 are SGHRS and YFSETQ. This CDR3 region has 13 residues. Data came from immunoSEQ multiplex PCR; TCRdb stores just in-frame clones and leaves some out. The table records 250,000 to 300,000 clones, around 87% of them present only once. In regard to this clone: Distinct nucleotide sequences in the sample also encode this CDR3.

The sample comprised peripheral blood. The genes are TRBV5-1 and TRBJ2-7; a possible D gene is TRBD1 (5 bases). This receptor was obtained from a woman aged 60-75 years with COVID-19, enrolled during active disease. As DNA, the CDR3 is TGCGCCAGCAGCTCGGCAGGGACCTACGAGCAGTACTTC. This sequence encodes CASSSAGTYEQYF.